Listed below are T cell receptor beta chains from one sample, sequenced in a study of T-cell reconstitution after alpha-beta-depleted transplantation in children. TCRdb redid the calling of the PCR reads with MiXCR, one entry per CDR3 protein. The sample yields around 64,000 distinct CDR3 sequences, about a tenth seen once. The sample was PBMCs, taken before TCRalphabeta/CD19-depleted stem cell transplant. These TCRs come from a boy between 5 and 17 years old with acute myeloid leukemia, due to receive a stem cell transplant. Both conserved end residues are part of each CDR3. A D gene is named only where the DNA matches it firmly. Clone size appears in some rows only: once, few, many, or a class for an expanded clone.

v_gene,j_gene,d_gene,abundance,CDR3nt,CDR3aa
TRBV20-1,TRBJ1-2,-,many,TGCAGTTCCTGGGGCGCTAACTATGGCTACACCTTC,CSSWGANYGYTF
TRBV7-3,TRBJ2-7,TRBD2,many,TGTGCCAGCAGCTTAACCGGGACTAGTACCTACGAGCAGTACTTC,CASSLTGTSTYEQYF
TRBV3-1,TRBJ2-7,-,many,TGTGCCAGCAGCCAAGAAGCCCCAAACGTAGCGAGCGAGCAGTACTTC,CASSQEAPNVASEQYF
TRBV5-1,TRBJ2-5,-,many,TGCGCCAGCAGCTTGTTAAGTTCCCAAGAGACCCAGTACTTC,CASSLLSSQETQYF
TRBV20-1,TRBJ2-4,-,many,TGCAGTGCTATTATTGCCGGGACTCAGTTGAACATTCAGTACTTC,CSAIIAGTQLNIQYF
TRBV28,TRBJ2-5,-,many,TGTGCCAGCAGTCAGACCCTACCAGACAGTGGACAAGAGACCCAGTACTTC,CASSQTLPDSGQETQYF
TRBV28,TRBJ2-7,-,-,TGTGCCAGCAGTTTATCGCTCCCAAGGGGCTACGAGCAGTACTTC,CASSLSLPRGYEQYF
TRBV4-2,TRBJ2-4,TRBD2,-,TGTGCCAGCAGTCTGCGGCTAGCGGGAGCGACCGGCGGAAACATTCAGTACTTC,CASSLRLAGATGGNIQYF
TRBV28,TRBJ2-5,-,many,TGTGCCAGCAGTTCGGCCATCCCAGAGACCCAGTACTTC,CASSSAIPETQYF
TRBV10-3,TRBJ2-7,TRBD1,many,TGTGCCATCAGTGAGGGACAGGGTCTCTACGAGCAGTACTTC,CAISEGQGLYEQYF
TRBV12-3/TRBV12-4,TRBJ2-2,-,many,TGTGCCAGCAGTTTAAGAGCCGCCGGGGAGCTGTTTTTT,CASSLRAAGELFF
TRBV7-9,TRBJ2-1,TRBD2,few,TGTGCCAGCAGCTTGGGGTGGACTAGTACCGAGCAGTTCTTC,CASSLGWTSTEQFF